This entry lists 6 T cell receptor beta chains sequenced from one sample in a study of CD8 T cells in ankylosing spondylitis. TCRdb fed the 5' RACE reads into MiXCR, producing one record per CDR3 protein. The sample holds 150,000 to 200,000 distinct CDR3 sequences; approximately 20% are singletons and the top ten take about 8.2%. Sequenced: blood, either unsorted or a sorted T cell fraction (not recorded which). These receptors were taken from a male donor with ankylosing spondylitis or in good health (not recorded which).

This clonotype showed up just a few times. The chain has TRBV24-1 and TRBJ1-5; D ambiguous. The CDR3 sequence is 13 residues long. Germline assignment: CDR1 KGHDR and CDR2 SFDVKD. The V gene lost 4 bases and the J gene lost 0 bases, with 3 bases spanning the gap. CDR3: CATSEDSNQPQHF. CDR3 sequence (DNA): TGTGCCACCAGTGAAGATAGCAATCAGCCCCAGCATTTT.

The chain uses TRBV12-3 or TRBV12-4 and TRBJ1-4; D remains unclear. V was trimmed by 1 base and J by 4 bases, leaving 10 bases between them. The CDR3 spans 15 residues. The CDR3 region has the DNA TGTGCCAGCAGTTTAGGGGCAGGAGTTAATGAAAAACTGTTTTTT. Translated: CASSLGAGVNEKLFF.

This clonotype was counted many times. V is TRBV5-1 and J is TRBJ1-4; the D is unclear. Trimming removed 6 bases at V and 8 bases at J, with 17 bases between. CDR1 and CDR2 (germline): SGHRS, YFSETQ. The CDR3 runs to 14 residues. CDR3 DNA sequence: TGCGCCAGCACCCCTGGCGGGTACGAGGAAAAACTGTTTTTT. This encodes CASTPGGYEEKLFF.

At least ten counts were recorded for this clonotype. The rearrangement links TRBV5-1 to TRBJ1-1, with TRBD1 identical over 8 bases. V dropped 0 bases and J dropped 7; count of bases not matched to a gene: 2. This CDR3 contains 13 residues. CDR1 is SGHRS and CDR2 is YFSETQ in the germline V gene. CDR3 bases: TGCGCCAGCAGCTTGGCGGGGACAGGTGAAGCTTTCTTT. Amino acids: CASSLAGTGEAFF.

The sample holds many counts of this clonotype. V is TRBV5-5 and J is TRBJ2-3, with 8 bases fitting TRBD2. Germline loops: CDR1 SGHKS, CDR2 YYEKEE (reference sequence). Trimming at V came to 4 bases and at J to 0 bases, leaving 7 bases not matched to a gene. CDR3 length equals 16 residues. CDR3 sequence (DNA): TGTGCCAGCAGCGAAATACTAGCGGCTAGCACAGATACGCAGTATTTT. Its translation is CASSEILAASTDTQYF.

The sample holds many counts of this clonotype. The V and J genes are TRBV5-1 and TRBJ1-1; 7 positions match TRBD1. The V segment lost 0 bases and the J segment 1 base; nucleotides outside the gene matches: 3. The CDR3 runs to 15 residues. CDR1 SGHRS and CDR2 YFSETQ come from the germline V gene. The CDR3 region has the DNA TGCGCCAGCAGCTTGGCTGACAGGGCGAACACTGAAGCTTTCTTT. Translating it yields CASSLADRANTEAFF.